This record covers a single TCR beta chain. Its antigen has not been determined. No per-base quality is available; no much larger clone lies one base away. The ViraFEST assay stimulated PBMC with viral peptide pools and then used TCR sequencing to identify antigen-specific CD4+ T cell clonotypes by expansion. After around eleven days of culture, CD4+ T cells were isolated with the EasySep CD4+ T cell isolation kit. Each participant received two doses of an mRNA SARS-CoV-2 vaccine, either BNT162b2 or mRNA-1273. None of the healthy vaccine recipients had a prior SARS-CoV-2 infection, which was confirmed by nucleocapsid antibody tests that came back negative both before and after vaccination. Two million PBMC per well were cultured with 9 to 10 ug/ml peptides in IMDM containing 5% human AB serum, approximately 9.1 IU/ml IL-2 and gentamicin. On days 3 and 7, half of the culture medium was replaced with fresh IL-2-containing medium. Each peptide stimulation condition was cultured in triplicate wells unless otherwise noted. Using Ficoll-Paque Plus gradient centrifugation, PBMC were separated from whole blood and then either used fresh or cryopreserved at -140C. The spike proteins of SARS-CoV-2 and of the common cold coronaviruses HCoV-NL63, HCoV-OC43 and HCoV-229E were spanned by overlapping peptide pools. The QIAamp micro DNA kit was used to extract genomic DNA from the cultured CD4+ T cells.

This entry belongs to a study of vaccination effects on CD4 cells after COVID-19 (dated by TCRdb to between 2021 and 2023). With respect to the entire study: Across the study, the median time from the second dose to post-vaccine sampling was 72 days (range 14 to 241). The study compared SARS-CoV-2 spike-specific CD4+ TCR repertoires before and after mRNA vaccination in COVID-19 convalescent patients and infection-naive vaccine recipients. Altogether, around 9 COVID-19 convalescent patients and several SARS-CoV-2-naive healthy vaccine recipients made up the full study. Cultures from other donors in the study were sequenced with the Oncomine TCR Beta short-read assay on an Illumina iSeq 100.

What the authors observed across the whole study: Marked clonal contraction was observed in both infection-induced and vaccine-induced clones at late post-vaccination timepoints, consistent with waning T cell responses. Only a small number of convalescent patients were included, and no early post-infection timepoints were available, which limited the study. Among healthy vaccine recipients, nearly all vaccine-induced clones were SARS-CoV-2 mono-reactive, and just 1 of 255 was cross-reactive with common cold coronaviruses.

CDR1 and CDR2, per the germline V gene, are SGHRS and YFSETQ. At the junction V is shortened by 4 bases and J by 8 bases; bases outside the gene matches: 11. Including cysteine and phenylalanine, the CDR3 has 15 amino acids. This entry keeps only the CDR3 DNA: 45 bases, framed from base 1. Libraries were prepared through the immunoSEQ multiplex PCR assay. DNA from the cultured, isolated CD4+ T cells was subjected to TCR beta CDR3 sequencing. The paper's data handling went like this. Non-productive TCR sequences were discarded, and reads were trimmed to the CDR3 region, with only CDR3s of 7 or more amino acids retained. Antigen-specific clonotypes were identified with the MANAFEST web app by comparing expansion in peptide wells against reference cultures. For clones to be considered positive, expansion at FDR<0.05 versus reference and all other wells, an odds ratio above 5, and a frequency above 0.1% in two replicate wells were required. A clonotype was defined as cross-reactive if the clonotype was significantly expanded both in SARS-CoV-2 spike wells and in at least one common cold coronavirus spike condition. Using the stringdist R package, CDR3 similarity was measured by Levenshtein distance, and unrooted trees were constructed with ape in R 3.6.1. As stored in TCRdb, this immuneACCESS dataset retains in-frame rearrangements with V and J assigned. A fraction of the clones does not appear; measured against another copy, unresolved V genes explain less than half of the discrepancy, and the remainder lacks a known reason. V, J and clone size are taken as reported in that table, and D and trimming were inferred from the DNA itself. The sample records 75,000 to 100,000 clones, over 70% of which are singletons. The ten most abundant clones make up approximately 1% of the sample.

The V and J genes are TRBV5-1 and TRBJ1-4; 7 nucleotides in the junction match TRBD1. The sample consisted of CD4+ T cells from PBMCs cultured with HCoV-OC43 spike peptides, taken after COVID-19 vaccination. What this sample's cell subset or site label stands for: HCoV-OC43 spike overlapping peptide pool stimulation. The sequence was collected from a human donor who received a COVID-19 vaccine. The CDR3 reads as follows: CASSRRQGGREKLFF. The bases read TGCGCCAGCAGCCGCCGACAGGGAGGAAGGGAAAAACTGTTTTTT.